This T cell receptor beta chain emerged from a study of neurological immune-mediated disorders. Study-wide results and limits: Across subjects, no CDR3 amino acid sequence appeared in expanded clones of more than one subject, a finding that suggested private repertoires in all groups.

The germline V gene encodes CDR1 ENHRY and CDR2 SYGVKD. This CDR3 has 12 residues. Trimming pared 5 bases from V and 1 base from J, leaving 5 bases between. This clonotype was observed at least ten times. Its antigen is still unknown. TCRdb reprocessed the 5' RACE reads via MiXCR and lists one record per CDR3 protein. The sample has fewer than 30,000 distinct CDR3 sequences; 20% to 25% are singletons. The rearrangement links TRBV10-3 to TRBJ2-5; D uncertain. The sequence was obtained from a woman aged 55-69 years in good health. Source material: PBMCs. The CDR3 region is CAISRAQETQYF. The CDR3 DNA follows: TGTGCCATCAGTAGGGCCCAAGAGACCCAGTACTTC.